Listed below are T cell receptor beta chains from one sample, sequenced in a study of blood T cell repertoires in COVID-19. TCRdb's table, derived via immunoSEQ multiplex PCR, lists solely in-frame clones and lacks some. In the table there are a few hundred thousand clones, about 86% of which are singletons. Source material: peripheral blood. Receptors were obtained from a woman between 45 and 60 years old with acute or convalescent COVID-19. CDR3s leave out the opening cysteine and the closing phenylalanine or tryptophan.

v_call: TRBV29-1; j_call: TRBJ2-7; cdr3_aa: STRDRDRYEQY
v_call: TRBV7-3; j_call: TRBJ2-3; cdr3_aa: ASSLRGGDTQY
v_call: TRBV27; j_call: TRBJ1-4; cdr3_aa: ASSSAGPNEKLF
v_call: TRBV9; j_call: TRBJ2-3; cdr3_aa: ASSPLMSDTQY
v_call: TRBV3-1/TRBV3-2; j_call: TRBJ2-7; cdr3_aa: ASKPGGGSYEQY
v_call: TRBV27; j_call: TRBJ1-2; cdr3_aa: ASSLRTGGNYGYT
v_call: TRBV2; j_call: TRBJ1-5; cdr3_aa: ASGRQLNQPQH
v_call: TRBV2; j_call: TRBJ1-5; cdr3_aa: ASSRGGIQPQH
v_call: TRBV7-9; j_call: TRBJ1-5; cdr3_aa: ASSGGWNQPQH
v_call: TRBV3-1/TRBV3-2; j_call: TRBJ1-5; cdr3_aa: ASSQDRVQPQH
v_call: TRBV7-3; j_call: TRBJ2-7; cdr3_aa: ASSLGPTDYEQY
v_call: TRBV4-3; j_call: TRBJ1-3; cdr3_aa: ASSQDPQGGYTIY
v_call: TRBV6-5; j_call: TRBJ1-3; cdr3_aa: ASSSTGNSGNTIY
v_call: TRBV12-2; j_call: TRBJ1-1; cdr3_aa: ASGGQSPGGTEAF
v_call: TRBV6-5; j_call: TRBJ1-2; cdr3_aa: ASRTTGTGGGYT
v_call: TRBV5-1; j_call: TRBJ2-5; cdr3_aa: ASSLADRRPQETQY
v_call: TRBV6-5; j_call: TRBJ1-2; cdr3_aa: EIQGVGRYGYT
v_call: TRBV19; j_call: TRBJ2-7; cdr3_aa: ATDRGYEQY
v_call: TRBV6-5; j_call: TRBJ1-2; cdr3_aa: ASAENPGQWVSYT
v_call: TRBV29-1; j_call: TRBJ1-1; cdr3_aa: SVLHRGNTEAF
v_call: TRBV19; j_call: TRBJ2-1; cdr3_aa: ASSIVKSSGRESSYNEQF
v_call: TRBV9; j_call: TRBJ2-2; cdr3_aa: ASNLLSGGPFTGELF
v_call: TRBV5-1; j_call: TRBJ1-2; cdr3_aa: ASSFGDRAALYGYT
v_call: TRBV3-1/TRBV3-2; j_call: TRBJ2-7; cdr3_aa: ASSRQGTYEQY
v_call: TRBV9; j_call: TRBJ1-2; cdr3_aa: ASSEGQFYGYT
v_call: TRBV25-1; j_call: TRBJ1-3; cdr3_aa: ASSVTDRDGGNTIY
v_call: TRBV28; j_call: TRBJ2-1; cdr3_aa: ASSFQRGRNEQF
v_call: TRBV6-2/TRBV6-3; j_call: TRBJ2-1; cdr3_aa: ASSYPTSGSYEQF
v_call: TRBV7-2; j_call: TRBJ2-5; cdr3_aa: ASSLAGQGTPGTQY
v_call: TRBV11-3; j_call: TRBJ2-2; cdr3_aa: ASSSPAGGNTGELF
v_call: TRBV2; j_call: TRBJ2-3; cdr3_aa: ASSVAGGRSDTQY
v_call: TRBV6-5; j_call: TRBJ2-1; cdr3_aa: ASSRDRGPSNEQF
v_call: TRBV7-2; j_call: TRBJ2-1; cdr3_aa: ASSFGGGEQF
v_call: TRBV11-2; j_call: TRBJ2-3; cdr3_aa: ASSPTSGEDTQY
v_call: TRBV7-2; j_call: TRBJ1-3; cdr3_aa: ASSLFPAGTGNTIY
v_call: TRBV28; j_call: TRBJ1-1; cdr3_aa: ASSAPVGGPEAF
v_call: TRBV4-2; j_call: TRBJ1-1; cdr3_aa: ASSQAGGYTEAF